A selection of T cell receptor beta chains follows, all from one sample in a study of T cell responses to AZD1222 COVID-19 vaccine. The assay was immunoSEQ multiplex PCR, and TCRdb's table has in-frame clones only and misses some. The sample carries over 110,000 clones, over 75% recorded once. Sequencing was performed on peripheral blood, taken on day 0 of AZD1222 vaccination. These receptor sequences come from an adult in good health. Both conserved end residues are part of each CDR3. The D gene is left open where the match is weak. Expanded clones get a size class; other rows say once, few or many, or leave the size out.

CDR3nt: TGTGCCAGCAGCCTCGACAGGGGCGTTTACAATGAGCAGTTCTTC; CDR3aa: CASSLDRGVYNEQFF; abundance: -; v_gene: TRBV6-5; j_gene: TRBJ2-1; d_gene: TRBD1
CDR3nt: TGTGCCAGCAGCGCCGATAGCAATCAGCCCCAGCATTTT; CDR3aa: CASSADSNQPQHF; abundance: -; v_gene: TRBV9; j_gene: TRBJ1-5; d_gene: -
CDR3nt: TGTGCCAGCAGTGAAGCGTGGACTAGCGGGAGCGGTCCCTACGAGCAGTACTTC; CDR3aa: CASSEAWTSGSGPYEQYF; abundance: -; v_gene: TRBV6-1; j_gene: TRBJ2-7; d_gene: TRBD2
CDR3nt: TGTGCCAGCAGCCTACATAATGAGCAGTTCTTC; CDR3aa: CASSLHNEQFF; abundance: -; v_gene: TRBV14; j_gene: TRBJ2-1; d_gene: -
CDR3nt: TGTGCCAGCAGTGAACGCACGGCAGGGGAGGCCGGCGCCTATGGCTACACCTTC; CDR3aa: CASSERTAGEAGAYGYTF; abundance: -; v_gene: TRBV2; j_gene: TRBJ1-2; d_gene: -
CDR3nt: TGTGCCAGCAGCCACTCCGGACGTCAAGAGACCCAGTACTTC; CDR3aa: CASSHSGRQETQYF; abundance: -; v_gene: TRBV3-1/TRBV3-2; j_gene: TRBJ2-5; d_gene: -
CDR3nt: TGTGCCAGCAGCCGCCCGGGACAGTCAACCTACGAGCAGTACTTC; CDR3aa: CASSRPGQSTYEQYF; abundance: -; v_gene: TRBV14; j_gene: TRBJ2-7; d_gene: TRBD1
CDR3nt: TGTGCCAGCTCACCCCGGAGGACTAGCGGGGGGAGGGATCGGCAAGAGACCCAGTACTTC; CDR3aa: CASSPRRTSGGRDRQETQYF; abundance: -; v_gene: TRBV18; j_gene: TRBJ2-5; d_gene: TRBD2
CDR3nt: TGCGCCAGCAGGATGGAGATGGGGGCGGGCTATGGCTACACCTTC; CDR3aa: CASRMEMGAGYGYTF; abundance: -; v_gene: TRBV5-1; j_gene: TRBJ1-2; d_gene: -
CDR3nt: TGCGCCAGCAGCCAAGGTAGTTACGATGGCTACACCTTC; CDR3aa: CASSQGSYDGYTF; abundance: -; v_gene: TRBV4-1; j_gene: TRBJ1-2; d_gene: -
CDR3nt: TGTGCCAGCGGGGGGGGCGTGAACACTGAAGCTTTCTTT; CDR3aa: CASGGGVNTEAFF; abundance: -; v_gene: TRBV7-2; j_gene: TRBJ1-1; d_gene: -
CDR3nt: TGTGCCAGCAGCCCCGGGACAGGGGTCCCTATTGACACCTTC; CDR3aa: CASSPGTGVPIDTF; abundance: once; v_gene: TRBV27; j_gene: TRBJ1-2; d_gene: TRBD1
CDR3nt: TGTGCCAGCAGCTTAAGGGACGGGGGATATGGCTACACCTTC; CDR3aa: CASSLRDGGYGYTF; abundance: -; v_gene: TRBV5-4; j_gene: TRBJ1-2; d_gene: -
CDR3nt: TGTGCCAGCAGCGCGGGAGGACAGGGCAATCAGCCCCAGCATTTT; CDR3aa: CASSAGGQGNQPQHF; abundance: -; v_gene: TRBV7-2; j_gene: TRBJ1-5; d_gene: TRBD1